These T cell receptor beta chains were read from a single sample in a study of OX40 agonist ivuxolimab in advanced cancers. The table came from immunoSEQ multiplex PCR; TCRdb's copy has only in-frame clones and leaves some out. The sample holds around 50,000 clones, 80% to 95% seen once. Sequenced here: CD4+ or CD8+ T cells sorted from blood, sampled in a trial of the OX40 agonist ivuxolimab. These receptors came from an adult with an advanced solid tumor such as melanoma, head and neck, liver or kidney cancer. Each CDR3 is given with its conserved first and last residue. The D gene is left open where the match is weak. The listing skips clone size in some rows; elsewhere it reads once, few, many or a size class.

>TRBJ2-7|NA|TRBD2|TRBV2
TGTGCCAGCAGTGCTCGACCATCCGGGACTAGCGGGAGTTCTGAGCAGTACTTC
CASSARPSGTSGSSEQYF
>TRBJ2-1|NA|TRBD2|TRBV11-2
TGTGCCAGCAGCCGACTTACGACTAGCGGCACTTACAATGAGCAGTTCTTC
CASSRLTTSGTYNEQFF
>TRBJ1-1|few|TRBD1|TRBV27
TGTGCCAGCAGTTGGGGACAGGGACGAACTGAAGCTTTCTTT
CASSWGQGRTEAFF
>TRBJ1-1|NA|TRBD1|TRBV27
TGTGCCAGCAGTTTATGGGGCAGGGGGAGCACTGAAGCTTTCTTT
CASSLWGRGSTEAFF
>TRBJ1-5|few|TRBD1|TRBV19
TGTGCCAGTGCCGGGACAGGGGGCAATCAGCCCCAGCATTTT
CASAGTGGNQPQHF
>TRBJ2-7|NA|NA|TRBV7-9
TGTGCCAGCAGCTTCCGGGACGCGTCCTACGAGCAGTACTTC
CASSFRDASYEQYF
>TRBJ1-5|NA|NA|TRBV7-8
TGTGCCAGCAGTCCACGGACAGATAATCAGCCCCAGCATTTT
CASSPRTDNQPQHF
>TRBJ2-1|NA|NA|TRBV4-1
TGTGCCAGCAGCCTCTTTCCGAGCTCCTACAATGAGCAGTTCTTC
CASSLFPSSYNEQFF
>TRBJ2-2|NA|NA|TRBV27
TGTGCCAGCAGTTTACGTAGGTATGGCGGGGAGCTGTTTTTT
CASSLRRYGGELFF
>TRBJ2-3|once|NA|TRBV4-1
TGCGCCAGCAGCCAAGATTTCAGGGCCGCAGATACGCAGTATTTT
CASSQDFRAADTQYF
>TRBJ2-7|NA|NA|TRBV5-4
TGTGCCAGCAGCCGGGACCCCGAGGGCGAGCAGTACTTC
CASSRDPEGEQYF
>TRBJ1-1|few|NA|TRBV18
TGTGCCAGCTCGCCCTATCAGAGCATGAACACTGAAGCTTTCTTT
CASSPYQSMNTEAFF
>TRBJ1-6|NA|NA|TRBV6-5
TGTGCCAGTCGTAGGGGGAATTCACCCCTCCACTTT
CASRRGNSPLHF
>TRBJ1-2|once|TRBD1|TRBV18
TGTGCCAGCTCGCTTTCAGGGGGTGACGGCTACACCTTC
CASSLSGGDGYTF
>TRBJ2-1|once|NA|TRBV28
TGTGCCAGCTGCGACGGCTCCTACAATGAGCAGTTCTTC
CASCDGSYNEQFF
>TRBJ1-5|NA|NA|TRBV21-1
TGTGCCAGCAGGAAGGACAGGCCCCCGCGGCAGCCCCAGCATTTT
CASRKDRPPRQPQHF
>TRBJ1-2|NA|NA|TRBV7-9
TGTGCCAGCAGCTTACAGCAGAGGGGTGGCTACACCTTC
CASSLQQRGGYTF
>TRBJ2-7|NA|NA|TRBV13
TGTGCCAGCAGCTTGAGAAGGGCACCCCGCTCCTACGAGCAGTACTTC
CASSLRRAPRSYEQYF
>TRBJ1-5|once|TRBD1|TRBV2
TGTGCCAGCAGTAACTCCGGGACAGGCGATCAGCCCCAGCATTTT
CASSNSGTGDQPQHF
>TRBJ2-1|NA|NA|TRBV2
TGTGCCAGCAGTGAAGAGGGGGGGAACTACAATGAGCAGTTCTTC
CASSEEGGNYNEQFF
>TRBJ1-6|NA|TRBD1|TRBV4-2
TGTGCCAGCAGCCCGAAAAGAGCGACAGGGGGGGATTCACCCCTCCACTTT
CASSPKRATGGDSPLHF
>TRBJ1-2|NA|NA|TRBV28
TGTGCCAGCAGTCTTGGGACAAACTATGGCTACACCTTC
CASSLGTNYGYTF